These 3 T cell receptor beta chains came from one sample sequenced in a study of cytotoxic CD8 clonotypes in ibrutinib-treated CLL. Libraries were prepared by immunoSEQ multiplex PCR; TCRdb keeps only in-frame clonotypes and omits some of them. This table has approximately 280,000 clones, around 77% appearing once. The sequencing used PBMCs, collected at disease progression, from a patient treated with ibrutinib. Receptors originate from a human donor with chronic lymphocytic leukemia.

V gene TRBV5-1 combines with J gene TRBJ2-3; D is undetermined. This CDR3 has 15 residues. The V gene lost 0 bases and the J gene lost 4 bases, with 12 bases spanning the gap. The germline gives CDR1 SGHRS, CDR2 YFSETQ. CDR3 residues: CASSLVAVESDTQYF. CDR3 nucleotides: TGCGCCAGCAGCTTGGTGGCCGTGGAGTCAGATACGCAGTATTTT.

The CDR3 region has the DNA TGTGCCAGCAGCCGGACGGGCGCACCGAACACTGAAGCTTTCTTT. As protein: CASSRTGAPNTEAFF. The chain uses TRBV11-3 and TRBJ1-1; no firm D call. This CDR3 region has 15 residues. Germline V CDR1 and CDR2: SGHNT, YENEEA. With 5 bases removed from V and 1 base from J, the gap between germline ends came to 14 bases.

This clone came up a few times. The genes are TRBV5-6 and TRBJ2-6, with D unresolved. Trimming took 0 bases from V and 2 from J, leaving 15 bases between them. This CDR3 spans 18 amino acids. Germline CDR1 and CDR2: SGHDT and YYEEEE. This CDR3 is CASSLGDDIRAGANVLTF. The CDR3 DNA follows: TGTGCCAGCAGCTTGGGAGACGACATTCGGGCTGGGGCCAACGTCCTGACTTTC.